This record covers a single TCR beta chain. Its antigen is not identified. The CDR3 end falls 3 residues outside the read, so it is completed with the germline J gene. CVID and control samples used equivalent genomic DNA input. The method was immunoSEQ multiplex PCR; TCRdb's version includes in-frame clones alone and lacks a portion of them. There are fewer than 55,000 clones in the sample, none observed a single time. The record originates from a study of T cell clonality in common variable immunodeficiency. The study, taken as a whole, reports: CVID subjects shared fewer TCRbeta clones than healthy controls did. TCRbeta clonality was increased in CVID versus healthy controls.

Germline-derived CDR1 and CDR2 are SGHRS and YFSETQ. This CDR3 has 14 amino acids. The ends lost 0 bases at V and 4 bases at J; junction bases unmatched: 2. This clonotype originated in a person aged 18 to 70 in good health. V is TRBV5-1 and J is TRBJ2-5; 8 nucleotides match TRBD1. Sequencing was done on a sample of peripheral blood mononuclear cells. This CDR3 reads CASSLGRGPETQYF. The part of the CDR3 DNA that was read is TGCGCCAGCAGCTTGGGCAGGGGGCCAGAGACC. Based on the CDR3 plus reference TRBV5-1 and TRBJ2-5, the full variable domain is KAGVTQTPRYLIKTRGQQVTLSCSPISGHRSVSWYQQTPGQGLQFLFEYFSETQRNKGNFPGRFSGRQFSNSRSEMNVSTLELGDSALYLCASSLGRGPETQYFGPGTRLLVL.